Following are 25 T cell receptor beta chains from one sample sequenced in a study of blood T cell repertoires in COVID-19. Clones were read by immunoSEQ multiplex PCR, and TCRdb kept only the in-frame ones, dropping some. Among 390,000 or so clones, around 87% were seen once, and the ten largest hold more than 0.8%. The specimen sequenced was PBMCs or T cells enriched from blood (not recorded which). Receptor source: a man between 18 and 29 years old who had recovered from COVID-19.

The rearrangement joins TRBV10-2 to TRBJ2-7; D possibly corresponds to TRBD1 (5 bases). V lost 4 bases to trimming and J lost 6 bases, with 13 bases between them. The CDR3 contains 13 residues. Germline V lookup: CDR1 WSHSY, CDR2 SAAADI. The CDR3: CASSGHSQGEQYF. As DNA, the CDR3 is TGCGCCAGCAGTGGGCACTCCCAGGGCGAGCAGTACTTC.

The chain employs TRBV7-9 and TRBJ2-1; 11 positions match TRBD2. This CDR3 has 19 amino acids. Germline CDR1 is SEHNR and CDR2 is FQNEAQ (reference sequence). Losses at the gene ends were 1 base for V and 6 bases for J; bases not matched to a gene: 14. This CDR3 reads CASSLGLAGGPPRGNEQFF. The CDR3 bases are TGTGCCAGCAGCTTAGGGCTAGCGGGAGGACCCCCTCGTGGCAATGAGCAGTTCTTC.

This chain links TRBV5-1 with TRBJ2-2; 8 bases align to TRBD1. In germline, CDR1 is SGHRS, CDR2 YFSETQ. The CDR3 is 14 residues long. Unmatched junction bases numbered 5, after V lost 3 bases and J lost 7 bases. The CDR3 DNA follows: TGCGCCAGCAGCTCCGGACAGGGTCTCGGGGAGCTGTTTTTT. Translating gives CASSSGQGLGELFF.

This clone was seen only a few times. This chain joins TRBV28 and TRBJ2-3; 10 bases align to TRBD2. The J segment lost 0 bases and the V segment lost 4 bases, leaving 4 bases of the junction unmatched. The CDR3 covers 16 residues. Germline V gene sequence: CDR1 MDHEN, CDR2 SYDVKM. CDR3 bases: TGTGCCAGCAGTTCCCTAGCGGGAGAGAGCACAGATACGCAGTATTTT. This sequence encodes CASSSLAGESTDTQYF.

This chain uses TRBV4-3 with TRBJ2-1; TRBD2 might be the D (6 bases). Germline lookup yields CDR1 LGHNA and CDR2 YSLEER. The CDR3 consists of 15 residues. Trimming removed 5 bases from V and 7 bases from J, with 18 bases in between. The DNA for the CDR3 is TGCGCCAGCAGCGACAAGGTCCCTAGCGAGAATGAGCAGTTCTTC. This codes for CASSDKVPSENEQFF.

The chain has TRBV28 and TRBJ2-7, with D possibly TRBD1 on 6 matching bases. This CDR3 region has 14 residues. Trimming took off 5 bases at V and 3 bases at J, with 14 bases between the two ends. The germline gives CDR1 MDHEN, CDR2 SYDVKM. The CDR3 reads CASSATQGHYEQYF. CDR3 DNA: TGTGCCAGCAGTGCGACCCAGGGACACTACGAGCAGTACTTC.

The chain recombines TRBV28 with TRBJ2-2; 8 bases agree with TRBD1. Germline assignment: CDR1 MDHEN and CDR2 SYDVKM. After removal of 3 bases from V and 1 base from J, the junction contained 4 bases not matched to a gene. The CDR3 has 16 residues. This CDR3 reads CASSLWGTGNTGELFF. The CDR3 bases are TGTGCCAGCAGTTTGTGGGGGACAGGGAACACCGGGGAGCTGTTTTTT. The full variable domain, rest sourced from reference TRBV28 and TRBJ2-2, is DVKVTQSSRYLVKRTGEKVFLECVQDMDHENMFWYRQDPGLGLRLIYFSYDVKMKEKGDIPEGYSVSREKKERFSLILESASTNQTSMYLCASSLWGTGNTGELFFGEGSRLTVL.

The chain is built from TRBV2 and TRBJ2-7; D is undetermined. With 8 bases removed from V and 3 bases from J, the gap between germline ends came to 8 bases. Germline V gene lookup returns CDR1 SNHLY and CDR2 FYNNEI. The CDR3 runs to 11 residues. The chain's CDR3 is CASGSSYEQYF. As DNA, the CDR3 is TGTGCCAGCGGCTCCAGCTACGAGCAGTACTTC.

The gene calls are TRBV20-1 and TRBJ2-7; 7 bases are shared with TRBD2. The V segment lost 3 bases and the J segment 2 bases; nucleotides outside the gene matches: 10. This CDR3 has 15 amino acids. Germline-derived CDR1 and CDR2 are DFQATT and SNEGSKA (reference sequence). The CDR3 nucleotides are TGCAGTGCTAGTGTAGGCCAGAGCGGGACCTACGAGCAGTACTTC. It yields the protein CSASVGQSGTYEQYF.

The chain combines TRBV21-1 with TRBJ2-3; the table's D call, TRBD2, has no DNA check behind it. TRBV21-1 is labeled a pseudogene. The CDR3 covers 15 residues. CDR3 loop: CASSNIPGECYTQYF. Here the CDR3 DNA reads TGTGCCAGCAGCAACATTCCGGGAGAGTGCTATACGCAGTATTTT.

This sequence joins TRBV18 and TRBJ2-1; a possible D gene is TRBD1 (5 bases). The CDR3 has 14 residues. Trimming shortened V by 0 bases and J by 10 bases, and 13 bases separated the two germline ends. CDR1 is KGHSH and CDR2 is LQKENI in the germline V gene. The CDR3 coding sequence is TGTGCCAGCTCACCACCTCGACAGCCTAAGGAGCAGTTCTTC. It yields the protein CASSPPRQPKEQFF.

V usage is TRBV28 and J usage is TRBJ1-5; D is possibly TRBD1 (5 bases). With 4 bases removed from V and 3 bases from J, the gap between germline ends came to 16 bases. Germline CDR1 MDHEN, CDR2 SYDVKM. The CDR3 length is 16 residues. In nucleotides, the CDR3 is TGTGCCAGCAGTTCCCCGCCCCGCAGGGTCAATCAGCCCCAGCATTTT. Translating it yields CASSSPPRRVNQPQHF.

The DNA for the CDR3 is TGTGCCAGCAGCAGAATCATGAACACTGAAGCTTTCTTT. Residues: CASSRIMNTEAFF. The chain links TRBV6-4 to TRBJ1-1; D ambiguous. Germline-derived CDR1 and CDR2 are MRHNA and SNTAGT. V lost 6 bases and J 0 bases, leaving 8 bases between the germline ends. The CDR3 loop spans 13 amino acids.

CDR3 in DNA: TGTGCCAGCAGCAAACTAGGGACAGGTGTCTACGAGCAGTACTTC. It codes for CASSKLGTGVYEQYF. The chain employs TRBV21-1 and TRBJ2-7; TRBD1 was called by the table and not checked on the DNA. TRBV21-1 has pseudogene status. The CDR3 runs to 15 residues.

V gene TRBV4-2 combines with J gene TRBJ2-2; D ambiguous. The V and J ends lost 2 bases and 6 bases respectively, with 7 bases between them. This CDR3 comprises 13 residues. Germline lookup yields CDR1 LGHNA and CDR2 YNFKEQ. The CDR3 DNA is TGTGCCAGCAGCCAACTAGGCGCCGGGGAGCTGTTTTTT. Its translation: CASSQLGAGELFF.

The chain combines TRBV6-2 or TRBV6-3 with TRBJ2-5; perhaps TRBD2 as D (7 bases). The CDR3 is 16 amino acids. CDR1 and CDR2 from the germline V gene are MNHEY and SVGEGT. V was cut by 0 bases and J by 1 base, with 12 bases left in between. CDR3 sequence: CASSYSGGGRQETQYF. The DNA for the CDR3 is TGTGCCAGCAGTTACTCTGGGGGGGGGCGCCAAGAGACCCAGTACTTC.

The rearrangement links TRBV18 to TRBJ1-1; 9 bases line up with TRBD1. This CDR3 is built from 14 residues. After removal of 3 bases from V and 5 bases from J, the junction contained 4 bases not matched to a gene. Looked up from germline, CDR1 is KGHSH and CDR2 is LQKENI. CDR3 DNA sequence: TGTGCCAGCTCACCCCGGACAGGGGTAACTGAAGCTTTCTTT. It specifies CASSPRTGVTEAFF. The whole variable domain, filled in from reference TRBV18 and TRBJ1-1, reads NAGVMQNPRHLVRRRGQEARLRCSPMKGHSHVYWYRQLPEEGLKFMVYLQKENIIDESGMPKERFSAEFPKEGPSILRIQQVVRGDSAAYFCASSPRTGVTEAFFGQGTRLTVV.

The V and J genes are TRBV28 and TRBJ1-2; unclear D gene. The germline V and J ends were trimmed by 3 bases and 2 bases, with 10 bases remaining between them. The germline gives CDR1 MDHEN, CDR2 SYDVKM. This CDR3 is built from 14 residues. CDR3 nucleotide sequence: TGTGCCAGCAGTTTTTCCTTCGGGAACTATGGCTACACCTTC. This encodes CASSFSFGNYGYTF.

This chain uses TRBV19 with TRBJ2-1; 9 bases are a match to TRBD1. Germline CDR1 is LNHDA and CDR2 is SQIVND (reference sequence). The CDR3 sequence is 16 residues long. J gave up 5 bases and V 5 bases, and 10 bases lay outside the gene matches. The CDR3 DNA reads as TGTGCCAGTAGTTTCCCGGGACAGGGCCGGGACAATGAGCAGTTCTTC. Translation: CASSFPGQGRDNEQFF.

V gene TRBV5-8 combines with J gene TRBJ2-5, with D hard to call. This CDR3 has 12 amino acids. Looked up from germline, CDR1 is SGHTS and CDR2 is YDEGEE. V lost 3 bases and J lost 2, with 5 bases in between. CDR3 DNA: TGTGCCAGCAGCTGGCATCAAGAGACCCAGTACTTC. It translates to CASSWHQETQYF.

CDR3 DNA: TGTGCCAGCAGCTTGGGCCGACAGGGATCGAACACTGAAGCTTTCTTT. It is translated as CASSLGRQGSNTEAFF. This sequence joins TRBV5-5 and TRBJ1-1; 7 bases are a match to TRBD1. The germline V gene encodes CDR1 SGHKS and CDR2 YYEKEE (reference sequence). V dropped 0 bases and J dropped 1; count of bases not matched to a gene: 6. This CDR3 has 16 amino acids. The complete variable domain, with remaining parts taken from reference TRBV5-5 and TRBJ1-1, reads DAGVTQSPTHLIKTRGQQVTLRCSPISGHKSVSWYQQVLGQGPQFIFQYYEKEERGRGNFPDRFSARQFPNYSSELNVNALLLGDSALYLCASSLGRQGSNTEAFFGQGTRLTVV.

The CDR3 loop reads CAHTTSSKEGLGVQPQHF. The CDR3 nucleotides read TGTGCCCACACGACCAGCAGCAAGGAGGGTCTCGGGGTTCAGCCCCAGCATTTT. The chain joins TRBV21-1 to TRBJ1-5. TRBV21-1 is termed a pseudogene. There are 18 residues in the CDR3.

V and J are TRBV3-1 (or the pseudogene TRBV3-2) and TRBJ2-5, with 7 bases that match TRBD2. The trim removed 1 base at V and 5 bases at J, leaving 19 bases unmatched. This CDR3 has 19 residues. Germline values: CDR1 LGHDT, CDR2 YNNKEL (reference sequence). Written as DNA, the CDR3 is TGTGCCAGCAGCCAAGGCTACCGACTAGCCGGATTAGGTCAGGAGACCCAGTACTTC. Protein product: CASSQGYRLAGLGQETQYF.

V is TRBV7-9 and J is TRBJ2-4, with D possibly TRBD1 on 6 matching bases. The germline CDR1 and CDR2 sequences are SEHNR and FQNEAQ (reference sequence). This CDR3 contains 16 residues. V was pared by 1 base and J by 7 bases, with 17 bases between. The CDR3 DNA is TGTGCCAGCAGCTTAGGGGAACAGGGTATAAGGAACATTCAGTACTTC. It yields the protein CASSLGEQGIRNIQYF.

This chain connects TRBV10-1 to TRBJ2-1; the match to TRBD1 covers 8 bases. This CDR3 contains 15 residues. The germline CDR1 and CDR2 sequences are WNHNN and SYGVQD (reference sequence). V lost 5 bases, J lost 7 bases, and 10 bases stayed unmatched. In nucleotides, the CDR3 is TGCGCCAGCAGTACTGCAGGGGGCATTTGGAATGAGCAGTTCTTC. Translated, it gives CASSTAGGIWNEQFF.